The clone carrying this TCR beta chain was detected a few times. The table came from immunoSEQ multiplex PCR; TCRdb's copy has only in-frame clones and leaves some out. Found here are about 59,000 clones, 70% to 80% of them singletons; the top ten hold roughly 8.7%. The data were taken from a study of radiotherapy plus CTLA-4 blockade in lung cancer. V was trimmed by 7 bases and J by 6 bases, leaving 19 bases between them. Germline assignment: CDR1 MNHNS and CDR2 SASEGT. This CDR3 spans 14 amino acids. This sequence was found in a human donor with non-small cell lung cancer whose response to radiotherapy plus ipilimumab could not be evaluated. The source material was peripheral blood, sampled from a patient treated with radiotherapy plus ipilimumab. The chain links TRBV6-1 to TRBJ2-7; D is perhaps TRBD1 (6 bases). CDR3 loop: CASTKGEFFSEQYF. CDR3 DNA sequence: TGTGCCAGCACCAAGGGGGAATTTTTCTCCGAGCAGTACTTC.